The 2 T cell receptor beta chains below all came from one sample that was sequenced in a study of T cells after somatic rescue of genetic block. TCRdb keeps only in-frame clones here, not all; method: immunoSEQ multiplex PCR. The sample lists about 68,000 clones, about 90% occurring once. Input material: peripheral blood mononuclear cells (PBMCs). The receptors shown here come from a man aged 35 to 55.

The chain employs TRBV27 and TRBJ2-5, with D perhaps TRBD2 (5 bases). Deletions cut 0 bases from V and 5 bases from J, with 13 bases between. Per germline, CDR1 MNHEY and CDR2 SMNVEV (reference sequence). The CDR3 extends over 15 amino acids. CDR3 nucleotides: TGTGCCAGCAGTTTATCGCTAGCCAACTGGGAGACCCAGTACTTC. Its protein is CASSLSLANWETQYF.

As for this clone: One end of the junction is discordant with germline, which a read error may explain. The chain combines TRBV7-2 with TRBJ2-7, with 11 bases fitting TRBD2. Germline V CDR1 and CDR2: SGHTA, FQGNSA. This CDR3 has 14 residues. This chain's CDR3 is CASSLAGGAYEQYF. The CDR3 region has the DNA TGTGCCAGCAGCCTAGCGGGAGGCGCCTACGAGCAGTACTTC.